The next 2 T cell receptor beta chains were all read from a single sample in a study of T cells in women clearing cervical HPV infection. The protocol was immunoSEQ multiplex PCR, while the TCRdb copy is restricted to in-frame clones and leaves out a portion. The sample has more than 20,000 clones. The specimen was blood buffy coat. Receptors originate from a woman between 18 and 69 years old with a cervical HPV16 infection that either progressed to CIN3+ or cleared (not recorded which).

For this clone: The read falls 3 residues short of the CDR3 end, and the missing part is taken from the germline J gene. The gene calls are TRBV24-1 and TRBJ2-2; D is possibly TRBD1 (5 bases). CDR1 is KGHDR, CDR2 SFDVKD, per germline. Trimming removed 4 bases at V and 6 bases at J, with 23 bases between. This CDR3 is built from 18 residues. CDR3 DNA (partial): TGTGCCACCAGTGACCCCACCCTTCCTGACAGCAATCCCGGGGAG. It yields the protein CATSDPTLPDSNPGE. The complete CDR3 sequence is CATSDPTLPDSNPGELFF.

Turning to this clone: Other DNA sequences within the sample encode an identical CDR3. The covered CDR3 bases are TGTGCCAGCAGCTTAGATAGGGGCCAGCCC. As protein: CASSLDRGQP. The entire CDR3 sequence reads CASSLDRGQPQHF. The chain links TRBV7-9 to TRBJ1-5; D perhaps matches TRBD1 (5 bases). The sequenced fragment ends 3 residues before the CDR3 boundary, so the rest is inferred from the germline J gene. The CDR3 consists of 13 residues. CDR1 SEHNR and CDR2 FQNEAQ come from the germline V gene (reference sequence). Trimming took off 1 base at V and 7 bases at J, with 8 bases between the two ends.